Reported below is one T cell receptor beta chain. Its antigen is unknown. The source of the sample is a study of PD-1 blockade in classical Hodgkin lymphoma. This table comes from immunoSEQ multiplex PCR, and its TCRdb copy is limited to in-frame clones, with some not included. The sample has about 8,100 clones, roughly 80% seen once. General study results and limits: Healthy donors were reported to have higher baseline TCR diversity than newly diagnosed patients.

The sample's time point: cycle 4 day 1 (C4D1), after 6 weeks of nivolumab. Relapses following autologous stem cell transplantation were seen in all patients, with brentuximab vedotin exposure varying. Researchers pulled CD8+ T cells out of thawed PBMCs using magnetic negative selection. Patients' outcomes at their best amounted to complete response, partial response or progressive disease. Trimming took off 3 bases at V and 4 bases at J, with 6 bases between the two ends. CDR1 SGHAT and CDR2 FQNNGV come from the germline V gene. The CDR3 consists of 12 residues. This chain connects TRBV11-2 to TRBJ2-5; D is unclear. The clonotype was recovered from a human donor with classical Hodgkin lymphoma. The sequencing here drew on CD8+ T cells from blood, taken before the fourth cycle of nivolumab. For the CDR3, the DNA is TGTGCCAGCAGCTTCGGGCTAGAGACCCAGTACTTC. It is translated as CASSFGLETQYF.